The 3 T cell receptor beta chains listed next were all sequenced from one sample in a study of blood T cell repertoires in COVID-19. Method: immunoSEQ multiplex PCR; TCRdb's copy keeps in-frame clones and lacks some. Of just under 55,000 clones in the sample, 90% were seen once. Sequencing was carried out using peripheral blood. The receptors originated from a woman aged 40 to 50 with active COVID-19.

The chain's CDR3 is CASSLDRGDALHF. DNA for the CDR3: TGTGCCAGCAGCTTAGACCGGGGAGATGCCCTCCACTTT. V is TRBV7-2 and J is TRBJ1-6; D is unresolved. Germline V gives CDR1 SGHTA, CDR2 FQGNSA. The CDR3 loop spans 13 amino acids. V lost 1 base and J 14 bases, leaving 12 bases between the germline ends.

This clone was recorded only once. The chain links TRBV5-1 to TRBJ2-5; D remains unclear. CDR1 and CDR2 from the germline V gene are SGHRS and YFSETQ. Trimming stripped 4 bases from V and 3 bases from J, with 4 bases between. The CDR3 sequence is 11 residues long. CDR3 nucleotides: TGCGCCAGCAGCCTTGAAGAGACCCAGTACTTC. Amino acids: CASSLEETQYF.

This clone was counted between two and nine times. Germline is not matched at one junction end, which may reflect a read error. The gene calls are TRBV6-1 and TRBJ1-2, with D unclear. The CDR3 contains 14 residues. Germline loops: CDR1 MNHNS, CDR2 SASEGT. The chain's CDR3 is CASSEPTVAPGPNF. In DNA form, the CDR3 reads TGTGCCAGCAGTGAACCCACGGTGGCCCCGGGTCCTAACTTC.